Following are 8 T cell receptor beta chains from one sample sequenced in a study of cytomegalovirus exposure and HLA in healthy donors. PCR primers comprised 60 Vbeta and 13 Jbeta primers. This table comes from immunoSEQ multiplex PCR, and its TCRdb copy is limited to in-frame clones, with some not included. This sample's clone table lists tens of thousands of clones. The specimen was PBMCs. The receptors derive from a woman in her twenties or thirties in good health and CMV-seronegative.

The chain recombines TRBV7-9 with TRBJ1-2; 11 nucleotides align to TRBD1. This CDR3 contains 14 residues. Germline loops: CDR1 SEHNR, CDR2 FQNEAQ (reference sequence). V dropped 5 bases and J dropped 8; count of bases not matched to a gene: 7. The CDR3 nucleotides read TGTGCCAGCAGCACCGGGACAGGGGGTGGCGGCTACACCTTC. Protein: CASSTGTGGGGYTF. Looking up the rest from reference TRBV7-9 and TRBJ1-2 gives the full variable domain: DTGVSQNPRHKITKRGQNVTFRCDPISEHNRLYWYRQTLGQGPEFLTYFQNEAQLEKSRLLSDRFSAERPKGSFSTLEIQRTEQGDSAMYLCASSTGTGGGGYTFGSGTRLTVV.

For the CDR3, the DNA is TGTGCCATCAGTGAGAGCTACAGGGGGACCACTGAAGCTTTCTTT. Translation gives CAISESYRGTTEAFF. This sequence joins TRBV10-3 and TRBJ1-1; 8 bases are shared with TRBD1. Per germline, CDR1 ENHRY and CDR2 SYGVKD. Trimming removed 2 bases from V and 4 bases from J; junction bases left unmatched: 6. The CDR3 runs 15 residues.

V is TRBV28 and J is TRBJ1-3; D is perhaps TRBD1 (6 bases). The CDR3 loop spans 15 amino acids. Germline V lookup: CDR1 MDHEN, CDR2 SYDVKM. Trimming took off 5 bases at V and 4 bases at J, with 15 bases between the two ends. This CDR3 is CASSPRRTAGNTIYF. The CDR3 DNA is TGTGCCAGCAGTCCTAGACGGACAGCGGGAAACACCATATATTTT.

The chain joins TRBV4-1 to TRBJ2-7; 9 nucleotides align to TRBD2. Germline CDR1 reads MGHRA; CDR2 reads YSYEKL. V was pared by 4 bases and J by 3 bases, with 10 bases of the junction left unmatched. The CDR3 loop spans 16 amino acids. CDR3 loop: CASSPLAGSTLYEQYF. For the CDR3, the DNA is TGCGCCAGCAGCCCCCTAGCGGGGAGTACCCTCTACGAGCAGTACTTC.

The chain recombines TRBV5-1 with TRBJ2-7, with a tentative D call TRBD2 (5 bases). Germline CDR1 reads SGHRS; CDR2 reads YFSETQ. V lost 4 bases and J 3 bases, leaving 14 bases between the germline ends. This CDR3 spans 14 amino acids. CDR3 DNA sequence: TGCGCCAGCAGCCGAACAGTTGGGAGCTACGAGCAGTACTTC. Translating it yields CASSRTVGSYEQYF.

J is TRBJ1-4 and V is TRBV5-1; 11 bases match TRBD1. CDR1 SGHRS and CDR2 YFSETQ come from the germline V gene. The CDR3 is made up of 15 amino acids. The J segment lost 7 bases and the V segment lost 9 bases, leaving 11 bases of the junction unmatched. The CDR3 region is CATQRGTGGGEKLFF. In DNA, the CDR3 is TGCGCCACTCAACGAGGGACAGGGGGTGGTGAAAAACTGTTTTTT. Together with reference TRBV5-1 and TRBJ1-4, the CDR3 gives the full variable domain: KAGVTQTPRYLIKTRGQQVTLSCSPISGHRSVSWYQQTPGQGLQFLFEYFSETQRNKGNFPGRFSGRQFSNSRSEMNVSTLELGDSALYLCATQRGTGGGEKLFFGSGTQLSVL.

Comments on this clone: At one end the junction does not follow the germline gene, possibly because of a read error. This chain joins TRBV6-1 and TRBJ2-2; 9 nucleotides agree with TRBD1. From germline, CDR1 is MNHNS and CDR2 SASEGT. CDR3 length: 16 amino acids. The CDR3 coding sequence is TGTGCCAGCAGTGAGGACAGGGGCCCGAACGCCGGGGAGCTGTTTTTT. It is translated as CASSEDRGPNAGELFF.

As DNA, the CDR3 is TGTGCCAGCAGCCAGGGATCTCAAGAGACCCAGTACTTC. It is translated as CASSQGSQETQYF. This chain joins TRBV6-1 and TRBJ2-5, with D tentatively TRBD1 (5 bases). With 6 bases removed from V and 2 bases from J, the gap between germline ends came to 10 bases. In germline, CDR1 is MNHNS, CDR2 SASEGT. The CDR3 has 13 amino acids.